Given below is one TCR beta chain in context. Authors' data handling: The assay estimated nucleated cells by amplifying reference gene primers. Some clones are missing from TCRdb's copy, which holds only in-frame ones; the method was immunoSEQ multiplex PCR. D and trimming were read from the DNA, whereas the V and J calls and clone size are those reported in that table. The data show tens of thousands of clones, approximately 86% seen once. The CDR3 is 11 residues long. Trimming cost V 4 bases and J 7 bases, with 8 bases left between them. Germline assignment: CDR1 DFQATT and CDR2 SNEGSKA (reference sequence). These data come from a study of blood T cell repertoires in COVID-19. Turning to the study itself: T cells, B-cell-depleted T cells, or PBMCs supplied cDNA or gDNA.

Sequenced input: peripheral blood. This TCR was recovered from a man aged 45 to 65 with acute or convalescent COVID-19. The J gene is TRBJ2-1, the V gene TRBV20-1; D not resolved. CDR3 nucleotides: TGCAGTGCTATCGAGAGAAATGAGCAGTTCTTC. Translating gives CSAIERNEQFF.